This T cell receptor beta chain was recovered during a study of cytomegalovirus exposure and HLA in healthy donors. Study results and limitations: Earlier analysis yielded a pattern in which most TCR beta V segments were productive about 87% or about 30% of the time.

Concerning this clone itself: Antigen unknown.

PCR employed 60 Vbeta and 13 Jbeta primers. TCRdb keeps only in-frame clones here, not all; method: immunoSEQ multiplex PCR. Among roughly 200,000 clones listed, just over 75% were seen once. This CDR3 has 15 residues. V lost 7 bases and J lost 0; bases outside the gene matches: 7. The germline CDR1 and CDR2 sequences are MNHEY and SMNVEV (reference sequence). The source of this sequence is a woman aged 55 to 70 in good health and CMV-seropositive. The chain is built from TRBV27 and TRBJ2-3; TRBD2 matches at 7 bases. The sample consisted of PBMCs. The CDR3 reads CASTTAGRSTDTQYF. The DNA of the CDR3 is TGTGCCAGCACCACAGCGGGGCGGAGCACAGATACGCAGTATTTT.